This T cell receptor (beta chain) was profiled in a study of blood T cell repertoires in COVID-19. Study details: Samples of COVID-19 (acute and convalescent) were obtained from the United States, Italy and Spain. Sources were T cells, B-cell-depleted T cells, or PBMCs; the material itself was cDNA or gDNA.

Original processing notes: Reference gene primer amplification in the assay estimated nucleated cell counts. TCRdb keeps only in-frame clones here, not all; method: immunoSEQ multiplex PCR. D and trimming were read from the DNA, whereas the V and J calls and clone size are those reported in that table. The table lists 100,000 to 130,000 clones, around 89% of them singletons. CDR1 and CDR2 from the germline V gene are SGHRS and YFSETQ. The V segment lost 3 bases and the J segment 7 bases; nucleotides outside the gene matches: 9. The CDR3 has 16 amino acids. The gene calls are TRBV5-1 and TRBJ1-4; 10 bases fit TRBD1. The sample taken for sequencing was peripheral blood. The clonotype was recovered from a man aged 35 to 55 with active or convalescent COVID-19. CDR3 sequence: CASSSQPGTGVEKLFF. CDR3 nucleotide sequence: TGCGCCAGCAGCTCTCAACCCGGGACAGGGGTTGAAAAACTGTTTTTT.